This T cell receptor (beta chain) was sequenced during a study of OX40 agonist ivuxolimab in advanced cancers. A note on the overall study: The costimulatory receptor OX40 (CD134) was targeted by ivuxolimab, a fully human IgG2 agonistic monoclonal antibody. Intravenous ivuxolimab was administered to patients every 2 weeks at six dose levels: 0.01, 0.1, 0.3, 1.5, 3 and 10 mg/kg. Among the roughly 50 dose-escalation patients, approximately 20 had hepatocellular carcinoma, 15 or so melanoma, 9 renal cell carcinoma and 9 head and neck cancer. In the dose-escalation cohort, 70% to 90% of patients were male, and the mean age was roughly 56 years with a range of 23 to 79. Patients were allowed to have had prior anti-PD-1, anti-PD-L1 or anti-CTLA-4 therapy, and about 40% of the dose-escalation patients had been treated with checkpoint inhibitors. Partial responses were achieved by three dose-escalation patients, of whom one had hepatocellular carcinoma and two had cutaneous melanoma. The purpose of peripheral TCRbeta sequencing was to test whether ivuxolimab changed TCR sequence diversity and led to clonal T-cell expansion. The paper covers the monotherapy dose-escalation part of the phase I ivuxolimab trial, which included N = 52 patients.

The CDR3 measures 13 amino acids from cysteine to phenylalanine. The entry retains the CDR3 DNA only, 39 bases that are in frame from base 1. After removal of 6 bases from V and 4 bases from J, the junction retains 6 bases not matched to a gene. CDR1 and CDR2 were assigned from the germline V gene as SQVTM and ANQGSEA. With respect to this clone: It lacks a known antigen. Base qualities are not provided; no much larger clone lies one nucleotide away.

Study-level results and caveats: At doses of 0.1 to 3.0 mg/kg, clonal expansion of both CD4+ and CD8+ T cells in blood was seen between baseline and week 6. Low levels of normalized T-cell clonal expansion were also seen in some patients who did not respond. In partial responders in the 0.1-3.0 mg/kg groups, normalized peripheral clonal expansion was found to be among the lowest, especially among CD8+ T cells. The antigen specificity of the clonally expanded peripheral T cells was not determined. After ivuxolimab, expanded clones were on average more numerous among CD8+ T cells than among CD4+ T cells.

Patients with autoimmune disease history or receiving systemic immunosuppression were excluded from the trial. Peripheral blood for TCR sequencing was collected from all dose cohorts at baseline, on cycle 4 day 1, and on cycle 7 day 1. Samples came from an open-label, multicenter, first-in-human phase I dose-escalation trial of ivuxolimab. The trial enrolled adults with locally advanced or metastatic head and neck squamous cell, hepatocellular, melanoma or renal cell carcinoma. Before TCR sequencing, CD4+ T cells and CD8+ T cells from peripheral blood were sorted into separate populations. Genomic DNA was extracted from sorted cells for sequencing of the TCRbeta CDR3 region. TCRbeta CDR3 regions were sequenced using the immunoSEQ Assay. As stored in TCRdb, this immuneACCESS dataset retains in-frame rearrangements with V and J assigned. A fraction of the clones does not appear; measured against another copy, unresolved V genes explain less than half of the discrepancy, and the remainder lacks a known reason. Present in this sample are some 60,000 clones, 80% to 90% of which were seen just once. Around 2% of the sample comes from the top ten.

The sequence was collected from an adult with an advanced solid tumor such as melanoma, head and neck, liver or kidney cancer. The V and J genes are TRBV29-1 and TRBJ2-5; 9 middle bases align to TRBD1. Sequenced here: CD4+ or CD8+ T cells sorted from blood, sampled in a trial of the OX40 agonist ivuxolimab. The CDR3 reads as follows: CSVNRGLGETQYF. The DNA is as follows: TGCAGCGTAAACAGGGGGCTGGGAGAGACCCAGTACTTC.